Each of the 7 T cell receptor beta chains below was sequenced from the same sample in a study of CD8 T cells in Susac syndrome. The RNA input was roughly 0.45 to 1 ug, and it was reverse transcribed with random hexamers. MiXCR, run by TCRdb on the immunoSEQ multiplex PCR reads, gives a single entry per CDR3 protein. The sample lists some 63,000 distinct CDR3 sequences; about 94% were seen once. The specimen was CD8+ T cells from PBMCs. These receptors originate from a human donor with multiple sclerosis.

The CDR3 bases are TGCAGCGTTGGTGGCGGAAGTTCCTATGGCTACACCTTC. This sequence encodes CSVGGGSSYGYTF. This rearrangement joins TRBV29-1 to TRBJ1-2; no reliable D call. Germline V CDR1 and CDR2: SQVTM, ANQGSEA. With 4 bases removed from V and 4 bases from J, the gap between germline ends came to 13 bases. The CDR3 is made up of 13 amino acids.

V usage is TRBV30 and J usage is TRBJ1-1, with a tentative D call TRBD1 (5 bases). Germline V gene data show CDR1 as GTSNPN and CDR2 as SVGIG (reference sequence). V was pared by 2 bases and J by 3 bases, with 10 bases between. The CDR3 consists of 13 residues. CDR3 sequence (DNA): TGTGCCTGGAGTACAGACAGAGACACTGAAGCTTTCTTT. It specifies CAWSTDRDTEAFF.

V and J are TRBV6-1 and TRBJ2-3, with 13 bases fitting TRBD2. Trimming removed 8 bases from V and 0 bases from J; junction bases left unmatched: 14. The CDR3 is 19 residues long. CDR1 and CDR2 from the germline V gene are MNHNS and SASEGT. CDR3 in amino acids: CASCPSGLAGSTSTDTQYF. In DNA, the CDR3 is TGTGCCAGCTGCCCATCGGGACTAGCGGGATCAACTAGCACAGATACGCAGTATTTT.

The chain joins TRBV20-1 to TRBJ2-7; D possibly uses TRBD1 or TRBD2 (5 bases each). Germline V gives CDR1 DFQATT, CDR2 SNEGSKA (reference sequence). The CDR3 sequence is 11 residues long. The V end lost 3 bases, the J end lost 6 bases, and 9 bases lay between the germline ends. The CDR3 spells CSARRGFEQYF. DNA of the CDR3: TGCAGTGCTAGGAGGGGCTTCGAGCAGTACTTC.

The V call is TRBV7-9, the J call TRBJ1-1, with D hard to call. Germline CDR1 SEHNR, CDR2 FQNEAQ (reference sequence). V gave up 8 bases and J gave up 0 bases, with 13 bases separating them. This CDR3 region has 14 residues. In DNA form, the CDR3 reads TGTGCCAGCGGTATGGTGGCAATGAACACTGAAGCTTTCTTT. Its translation: CASGMVAMNTEAFF.

V gene TRBV25-1 combines with J gene TRBJ2-1; no firm D call. The V and J ends lost 5 bases and 0 bases respectively, with 11 bases between them. CDR1 and CDR2 from the germline V gene are MGHDK and SYGVNS. The CDR3 sequence is 15 residues long. CDR3: CASSMRGSSYNEQFF. CDR3 bases: TGTGCCAGCAGTATGCGCGGAAGCTCCTACAATGAGCAGTTCTTC. The whole variable domain, filled in from reference TRBV25-1 and TRBJ2-1, reads EADIYQTPRYLVIGTGKKITLECSQTMGHDKMYWYQQDPGMELHLIHYSYGVNSTEKGDLSSESTVSRIRTEHFPLTLESARPSHTSQYLCASSMRGSSYNEQFFGPGTRLTVL.

The chain is built from TRBV28 and TRBJ1-1, with 8 bases matching TRBD1. Trimming took 7 bases from V and 4 from J; bases not matched to a gene: 5. The length of the CDR3 is 13 residues. Germline loops: CDR1 MDHEN, CDR2 SYDVKM. CDR3 sequence reads: CASTRTGTTEAFF. CDR3 DNA: TGTGCCAGCACCAGGACAGGGACCACTGAAGCTTTCTTT.